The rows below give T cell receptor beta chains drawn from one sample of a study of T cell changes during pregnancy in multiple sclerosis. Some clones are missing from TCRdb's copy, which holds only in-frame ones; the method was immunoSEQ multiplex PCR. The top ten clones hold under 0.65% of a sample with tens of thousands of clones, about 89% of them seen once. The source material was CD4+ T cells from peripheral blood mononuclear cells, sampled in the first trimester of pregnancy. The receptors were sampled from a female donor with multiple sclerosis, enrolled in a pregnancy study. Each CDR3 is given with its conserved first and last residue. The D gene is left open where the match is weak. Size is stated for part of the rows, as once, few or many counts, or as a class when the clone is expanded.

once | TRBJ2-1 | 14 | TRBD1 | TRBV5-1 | TGCGCCAGCAGCCAGTCGACAGGGTCGAATGAGCAGTTCTTC | CASSQSTGSNEQFF
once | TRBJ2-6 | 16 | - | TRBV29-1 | TGCAGCGTTGAAGATTGGGGGGGGCCTGGGGCCAACGTCCTGACTTTC | CSVEDWGGPGANVLTF
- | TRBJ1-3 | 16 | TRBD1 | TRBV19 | TGTGCCAGTAGATCCCCCGGGACAGGGATTGGAAACACCATATATTTT | CASRSPGTGIGNTIYF
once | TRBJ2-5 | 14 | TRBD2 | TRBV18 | TGTGCCAGCTCACCACCGGCGCGGGAGGAGACCCAGTACTTC | CASSPPAREETQYF
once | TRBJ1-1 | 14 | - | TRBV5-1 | TGCGCCAGCAGCTTGCAACCTATGAACACTGAAGCTTTCTTT | CASSLQPMNTEAFF
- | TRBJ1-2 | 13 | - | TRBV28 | TGTGCCAGCGGACTGGACAGTCTATATGGCTACACCTTC | CASGLDSLYGYTF
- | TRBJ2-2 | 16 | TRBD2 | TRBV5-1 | TGCGCCAGCAGCTTGGGGACTAGCGCGAACACCGGGGAGCTGTTTTTT | CASSLGTSANTGELFF
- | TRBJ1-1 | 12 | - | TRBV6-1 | TGTGCCAGCAGTGCACTCCGCACTGAAGCTTTCTTT | CASSALRTEAFF
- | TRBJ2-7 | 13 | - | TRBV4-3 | TGCGCCAGCAGCAAAGATACGCAGGCCGAGCAGTACTTC | CASSKDTQAEQYF
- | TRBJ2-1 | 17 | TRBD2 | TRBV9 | TGTGCCAGCAGCGTAGGTGTCGCGGGAGCACGCTACAATGAGCAGTTCTTC | CASSVGVAGARYNEQFF
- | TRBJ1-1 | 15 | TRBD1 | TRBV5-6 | TGTGCCAGCAACCGGGACAGGCATTTGATCACTGAAGCTTTCTTT | CASNRDRHLITEAFF
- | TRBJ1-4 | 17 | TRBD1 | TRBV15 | TGTGCCACCAGCAGAGTGGGAGGAGGGACAGCTAATGAAAAACTGTTTTTT | CATSRVGGGTANEKLFF
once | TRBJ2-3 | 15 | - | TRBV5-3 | TGTGCCAGAAGCTTGGACTTGACTAGCACAGATACGCAGTATTTT | CARSLDLTSTDTQYF
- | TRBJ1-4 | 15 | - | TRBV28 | TGTGCCAGCAGTTCCGGGGGGGCCCTTAATGAAAAACTGTTTTTT | CASSSGGALNEKLFF
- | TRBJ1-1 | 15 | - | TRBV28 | TGTGCCAGCAGTTCCCGGACTGGGTCTTTCTCTGAAGCTTTCTTT | CASSSRTGSFSEAFF
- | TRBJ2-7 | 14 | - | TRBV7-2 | TGTGCCAGCAGCTTAACGTGGCAAACCTACGAGCAGTACTTC | CASSLTWQTYEQYF
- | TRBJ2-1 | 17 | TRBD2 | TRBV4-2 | TGTGCCAGCAGCCAACTTACTAGCGGGAGTTCCTACAATGAGCAGTTCTTC | CASSQLTSGSSYNEQFF
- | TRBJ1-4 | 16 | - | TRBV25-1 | TGTGCCAGCAGTGAATGGGGGGGGCCGGCTAATGAAAAACTGTTTTTT | CASSEWGGPANEKLFF
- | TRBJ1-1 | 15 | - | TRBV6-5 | TGTGCCAGCAGTCTCGACTGGTTGCGGAGAACTGAAGCTTTCTTT | CASSLDWLRRTEAFF
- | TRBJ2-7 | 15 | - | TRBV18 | TGTGCCAGCTCACCACGAGGTTTAGGGGCCTACGAGCAGTACTTC | CASSPRGLGAYEQYF
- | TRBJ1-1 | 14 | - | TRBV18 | TGTGCCAGCTCACCCACGGGACACAACACTGAAGCTTTCTTT | CASSPTGHNTEAFF
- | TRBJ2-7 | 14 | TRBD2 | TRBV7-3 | TGTGCCAGCAGCCCCGGACTAGCGGGCTACGAGCAGTACTTC | CASSPGLAGYEQYF
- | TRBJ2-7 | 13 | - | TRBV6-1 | TGTGCCAGCAGTGAGGTCGGAGCCTACGAGCAGTACTTC | CASSEVGAYEQYF
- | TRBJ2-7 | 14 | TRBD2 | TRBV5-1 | TGCGCCAGCAGCCCCGGACTAGCGGGAGTCGAGCAGTACTTC | CASSPGLAGVEQYF
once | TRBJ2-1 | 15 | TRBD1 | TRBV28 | TGTGCCAGCAGTCCCCGGGACAGGTATTACAATGAGCAGTTCTTC | CASSPRDRYYNEQFF
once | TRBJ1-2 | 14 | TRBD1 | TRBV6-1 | TGTGCCAGCAGTGAACAGGGGGCGGCGCGTGGCTACACCTTC | CASSEQGAARGYTF
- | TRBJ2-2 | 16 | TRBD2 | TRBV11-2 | TGTGCCAGCAGCCCCCGCGCGGGAGCGGACGGCGGGGAGCTGTTTTTT | CASSPRAGADGGELFF
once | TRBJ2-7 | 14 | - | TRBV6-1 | TGTGCCAGCAGTGTAGACGGAGACCCCTACGAGCAGTACTTC | CASSVDGDPYEQYF
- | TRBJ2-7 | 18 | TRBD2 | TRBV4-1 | TGCGCCAGCAGCCAAGGTCCTAGCGGGAGTCTAGCCGGCTACGAGCAGTACTTC | CASSQGPSGSLAGYEQYF
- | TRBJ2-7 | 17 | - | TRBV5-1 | TGCGCCAGCAGCTTGGCCGACAGCGTGGATGGTCGCTACGAGCAGTACTTC | CASSLADSVDGRYEQYF
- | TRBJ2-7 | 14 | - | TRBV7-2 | TGTGCCAGCAGCTTAGTACTAGCTGGGTACGAGCAGTACTTC | CASSLVLAGYEQYF
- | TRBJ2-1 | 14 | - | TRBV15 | TGTGCCTCAGGACGGGAAAGCTCCTACAATGAGCAGTTCTTC | CASGRESSYNEQFF
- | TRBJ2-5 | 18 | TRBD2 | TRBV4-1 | TGCGCCAGCAGCCAAGATACGGGACTAGCGGGAGGACAAGAGACCCAGTACTTC | CASSQDTGLAGGQETQYF
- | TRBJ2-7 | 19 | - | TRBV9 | TGTGCCAGCACTCGCCGCAGACTAGCCGGGGGGCCCAGCTCCTACGAGCAGTACTTC | CASTRRRLAGGPSSYEQYF